The 26 T cell receptor beta chains below were found in one sample sequenced in a study of naive and memory T cell subsets. Four PCR rounds used nested alpha and beta constant region primers plus the SP2 primer. TCRdb ran MiXCR on the 5' RACE reads and lists one entry per CDR3 protein. Of about 62,000 distinct CDR3 sequences detected, more than 6% appear once; the ten largest clones hold approximately 21%. TCR cDNA received a 3' ligated oligonucleotide that carried a UMI. The receptors originated from a female donor in good health.

The table lists this clonotype with a few counts. CDR3 loop: CASSGDREVVEQFF. The CDR3, as DNA: TGCGCCAGCAGCGGGGATCGGGAGGTCGTCGAGCAGTTCTTC. The chain uses TRBV5-1 and TRBJ2-1; 7 bases are shared with TRBD2. The ends lost 4 bases at V and 10 bases at J; junction bases unmatched: 11. This CDR3 comprises 14 residues. The germline V gene encodes CDR1 SGHRS and CDR2 YFSETQ.

This clonotype has more than one count but fewer than ten. This chain joins TRBV18 and TRBJ2-3; TRBD2 might be the D (6 bases). CDR1 and CDR2 from the germline V gene are KGHSH and LQKENI. This CDR3 has 13 residues. V lost 5 bases to trimming and J lost 3 bases, with 9 bases between them. CDR3 residues: CASSWGETDTQYF. CDR3 coding DNA: TGTGCCAGCTCATGGGGGGAAACAGATACGCAGTATTTT.

This sequence joins TRBV10-3 and TRBJ1-1; 7 nucleotides align to TRBD1. Germline lookup yields CDR1 ENHRY and CDR2 SYGVKD. The CDR3 has 15 residues. J lost 7 bases, V lost 5 bases, and 13 bases had no gene match. In nucleotides, the CDR3 is TGTGCCATCAGTCGACAGGGAGGTGTCCCTATTGAAGCTTTCTTT. Translated, it gives CAISRQGGVPIEAFF.

The sample holds a few counts of this clonotype. V and J are TRBV29-1 and TRBJ1-1; D is undetermined. The V end was cut by 0 bases, the J end by 3 bases, with 8 bases between. CDR1 SQVTM and CDR2 ANQGSEA come from the germline V gene. The CDR3 contains 13 residues. CDR3 nucleotides: TGCAGCGTTGAAGATCCTCCAGACACTGAAGCTTTCTTT. It translates to CSVEDPPDTEAFF. Complete variable domain (other parts from reference TRBV29-1 and TRBJ1-1): SAVISQKPSRDICQRGTSLTIQCQVDSQVTMMFWYRQQPGQSLTLIATANQGSEATYESGFVIDKFPISRPNLTFSTLTVSNMSPEDSSIYLCSVEDPPDTEAFFGQGTRLTVV.

There are many counts of this clonotype. This chain joins TRBV9 and TRBJ2-4; weak D call: TRBD2 (5 bases). V shed 3 bases and J shed 0 bases, with 13 bases lying between them. Germline values: CDR1 SGDLS, CDR2 YYNGEE. The CDR3 sequence is 16 residues long. CDR3 residues: CASSEERDLAKNIQYF. The CDR3 DNA reads as TGTGCCAGCAGCGAGGAGAGGGATCTAGCCAAAAACATTCAGTACTTC.

V usage is TRBV11-1 and J usage is TRBJ2-2, with 10 nucleotides matching TRBD1. The V gene end was trimmed by 5 bases and the J gene end by 5 bases; junction bases not matched to a gene: 8. Germline loops: CDR1 SGHAT, CDR2 FQDESV (reference sequence). The CDR3 covers 16 residues. The CDR3 loop is CASSPTGQGRTGELFF. CDR3 DNA sequence: TGTGCCAGCAGCCCTACGGGACAGGGGAGGACCGGGGAGCTGTTTTTT. Based on the CDR3 plus reference TRBV11-1 and TRBJ2-2, the full variable domain is EAEVAQSPRYKITEKSQAVAFWCDPISGHATLYWYRQILGQGPELLVQFQDESVVDDSQLPKDRFSAERLKGVDSTLKIQPAELGDSAMYLCASSPTGQGRTGELFFGEGSRLTVL.

This clonotype occurred a few times. J is TRBJ1-1 and V is TRBV6-5, with D possibly matching TRBD1 (6 bases). This CDR3 contains 18 residues. CDR1 MNHEY and CDR2 SVGAGI come from the germline V gene. V was clipped by 0 bases and J by 4 bases, with 21 bases between them. The CDR3 sequence is CASSYSVSGATIVTEAFF. CDR3 nucleotides: TGTGCCAGCAGTTACTCAGTATCGGGGGCTACTATCGTCACTGAAGCTTTCTTT.

This chain joins TRBV6-5 and TRBJ2-7; 11 bases are shared with TRBD2. With V trimmed by 2 bases and J by 1 base, 10 bases remained unmatched. The CDR3 runs to 18 residues. The germline CDR1 and CDR2 sequences are MNHEY and SVGAGI. The CDR3 nucleotides are TGTGCCAGCAGTTACAGCGGACCGGGACTAGCGGAATCCTACGAGCAGTACTTC. Amino acids: CASSYSGPGLAESYEQYF.

This clonotype was seen many times. The chain joins TRBV2 to TRBJ2-1; 9 bases are shared with TRBD1. V shed 7 bases, J shed 14 bases, and the junction held 9 bases outside the gene matches. CDR3 length: 12 amino acids. The germline V gene has CDR1 SNHLY and CDR2 FYNNEI. The CDR3 loop reads CASKASGTGKFF. CDR3 DNA sequence: TGTGCCAGCAAAGCCTCCGGGACAGGGAAGTTCTTC. Full variable domain (rest looked up from reference TRBV2 and TRBJ2-1): EPEVTQTPSHQVTQMGQEVILRCVPISNHLYFYWYRQILGQKVEFLVSFYNNEISEKSEIFDDQFSVERPDGSNFTLKIRSTKLEDSAMYFCASKASGTGKFFGPGTRLTVL.

In its sample, this clonotype was seen many times. J is TRBJ1-1 and V is TRBV29-1; TRBD1 aligns across 7 bases. The V segment lost 7 bases and the J segment 0 bases; nucleotides outside the gene matches: 2. Germline V gene lookup returns CDR1 SQVTM and CDR2 ANQGSEA. The CDR3 covers 12 residues. CDR3 in amino acids: CSAGQMNTEAFF. The CDR3, as DNA: TGCAGCGCGGGACAGATGAACACTGAAGCTTTCTTT. The entire variable domain, with the rest obtained from reference TRBV29-1 and TRBJ1-1, is as follows: SAVISQKPSRDICQRGTSLTIQCQVDSQVTMMFWYRQQPGQSLTLIATANQGSEATYESGFVIDKFPISRPNLTFSTLTVSNMSPEDSSIYLCSAGQMNTEAFFGQGTRLTVV.

This clonotype was found many times. This chain links TRBV7-9 with TRBJ2-5; no clear D. The germline V and J ends were trimmed by 3 bases and 1 base, with 0 bases remaining between them. The CDR3 is 11 residues long. Germline CDR1 SEHNR, CDR2 FQNEAQ (reference sequence). CDR3 nucleotide sequence: TGTGCCAGCAGCTTCCAAGAGACCCAGTACTTC. Its protein is CASSFQETQYF.

The chain uses TRBV7-6 and TRBJ2-1; 7 bases are shared with TRBD2. Trimming took 5 bases from V and 2 from J; bases not matched to a gene: 6. The CDR3 runs to 15 residues. Per germline, CDR1 SGHVS and CDR2 FNYEAQ. The CDR3 DNA is TGTGCCAGCAGCGTACGGCGGGGGACCTACAATGAGCAGTTCTTC. It translates to CASSVRRGTYNEQFF.

This clonotype was counted a few times. This chain uses TRBV27 with TRBJ1-2; weak D call: TRBD1 (5 bases). Trimming removed 5 bases from V and 2 bases from J, with 15 bases in between. In germline, CDR1 is MNHEY, CDR2 SMNVEV (reference sequence). The length of the CDR3 is 15 residues. CDR3 region: CASSPIGQFNYGYTF. DNA for the CDR3: TGTGCCAGCAGTCCGATCGGACAATTCAACTATGGCTACACCTTC.

This clonotype was found many times. The rearrangement links TRBV18 to TRBJ1-3; no reliable D call. The germline V and J ends were trimmed by 1 base and 0 bases, with 4 bases remaining between them. CDR3 size: 14 residues. Germline CDR1 reads KGHSH; CDR2 reads LQKENI. Written as DNA, the CDR3 is TGTGCCAGCTCACCACAGGACTCTGGAAACACCATATATTTT. Its translation is CASSPQDSGNTIYF.

This clonotype was seen at least ten times. The chain joins TRBV29-1 to TRBJ1-1; weak D call: TRBD1 (5 bases). The CDR3 spans 16 residues. The V gene's germline CDR1 is SQVTM and CDR2 ANQGSEA. V was trimmed by 2 bases and J by 5 bases, leaving 21 bases between them. The DNA of the CDR3 is TGCAGCGTTGAACCCCGACTGAAGGGGCTCCTGACTGAAGCTTTCTTT. This codes for CSVEPRLKGLLTEAFF.

This clonotype was detected a few times. The gene calls are TRBV7-2 and TRBJ2-5, with D perhaps TRBD2 (5 bases). The CDR3 has 18 residues. Germline values: CDR1 SGHTA, CDR2 FQGNSA. The V end was cut by 4 bases, the J end by 7 bases, with 28 bases between. CDR3 amino acids: CASSYHSLSGSNLGTQYF. The CDR3 bases are TGTGCCAGCAGCTACCACTCATTGAGCGGAAGCAACCTTGGGACCCAGTACTTC.

This clonotype was detected a few times. The chain uses TRBV29-1 and TRBJ2-7; 9 bases fit TRBD2. V lost 7 bases to trimming and J lost 0 bases; unmatched junction nucleotides: 4. This CDR3 is 13 amino acids long. Germline V gene lookup returns CDR1 SQVTM and CDR2 ANQGSEA. DNA for the CDR3: TGCAGCGGGACTAGCGCTAGCTCCTACGAGCAGTACTTC. This codes for CSGTSASSYEQYF.

This chain uses TRBV5-4 with TRBJ2-7, with a weak D call TRBD2 (5 bases). Germline CDR1 SGHNT, CDR2 YYREEE (reference sequence). V was cut by 3 bases and J by 7 bases, with 20 bases left in between. The CDR3 has 15 residues. CDR3 nucleotide sequence: TGTGCCAGCAGCTGGTACGCCGGGTCCCGAGGGGAGCAGTACTTC. It is translated as CASSWYAGSRGEQYF.

This clonotype was counted at least ten times. The chain couples TRBV20-1 to TRBJ2-7, with D unclear. Trimming took off 3 bases at V and 3 bases at J, with 15 bases between the two ends. This CDR3 is built from 14 residues. Germline values: CDR1 DFQATT, CDR2 SNEGSKA (reference sequence). The CDR3 is CSASHPQSGYEQYF. The CDR3 DNA sequence: TGCAGTGCTAGCCACCCACAGTCTGGCTACGAGCAGTACTTC.

This clonotype was found a few times. CDR3 residues: CASSRVVTAAETQYF. CDR3 nucleotide sequence: TGTGCCAGCAGCCGGGTCGTGACAGCAGCGGAGACCCAGTACTTC. The rearrangement links TRBV11-2 to TRBJ2-5, with a tentative D call TRBD1 (5 bases). Germline V CDR1 and CDR2: SGHAT, FQNNGV. V was cut by 5 bases and J by 5 bases, with 18 bases left in between. CDR3 length: 15 amino acids.

A few counts support this clonotype. Written as DNA, the CDR3 is TGCAGCGCTAGAAGGGACAGCACCTATGGCTACACCTTC. As protein: CSARRDSTYGYTF. V usage is TRBV29-1 and J usage is TRBJ1-2; the match to TRBD1 covers 7 bases. The CDR3 covers 13 residues. V was pared by 7 bases and J by 4 bases, with 9 bases of the junction left unmatched. The V gene's germline CDR1 is SQVTM and CDR2 ANQGSEA.

The chain is built from TRBV9 and TRBJ2-6, with D unresolved. The CDR3 has 14 residues. CDR1 and CDR2 (germline): SGDLS, YYNGEE. Trimming took 4 bases from V and 4 from J, leaving 9 bases between them. The CDR3 coding sequence is TGTGCCAGCAGCACCGTTGCGGGGGCCAACGTCCTGACTTTC. This gives the protein CASSTVAGANVLTF.

This clonotype was observed a few times. V and J are TRBV12-3 or TRBV12-4 and TRBJ1-2, with TRBD1 matching over 7 bases. The length of the CDR3 is 16 residues. V trimming: 4 bases; J trimming: 2 bases; junction bases outside the gene matches: 10. The CDR3 loop is CASSSVRLTGNYGYTF. The CDR3 DNA reads TGTGCCAGCAGTTCCGTACGTCTGACAGGGAACTATGGCTACACCTTC.

This clonotype was recorded at least ten times. The chain has TRBV10-2 and TRBJ2-3; 10 nucleotides line up with TRBD2. Per germline, CDR1 WSHSY and CDR2 SAAADI. The CDR3 extends over 13 amino acids. Unmatched junction bases numbered 4, after V lost 7 bases and J lost 6 bases. CDR3 residues: CASKSSGRDTQYF. The DNA for the CDR3 is TGCGCCAGCAAGAGTAGCGGGAGGGATACGCAGTATTTT.

This clonotype was picked up a small number of times. This sequence joins TRBV4-1 and TRBJ1-5; the D is unclear. This CDR3 contains 18 residues. Germline-derived CDR1 and CDR2 are MGHRA and YSYEKL. The ends were cut back, 0 bases at V and 0 bases at J, with 15 bases in the middle. The CDR3 here is CASSQDNRGFDSNQPQHF. The CDR3 coding sequence is TGCGCCAGCAGCCAAGATAACCGGGGATTCGATAGCAATCAGCCCCAGCATTTT.

The sample holds many counts of this clonotype. This sequence joins TRBV2 and TRBJ2-1; possibly TRBD2 for D (5 bases). Looked up from germline, CDR1 is SNHLY and CDR2 is FYNNEI. CDR3 length: 14 amino acids. The V end was cut by 6 bases, the J end by 5 bases, with 14 bases between. CDR3 nucleotide sequence: TGTGCCAGCAGGGCGGGTCCCGGTAACAATGAGCAGTTCTTC. This encodes CASRAGPGNNEQFF.